The next 10 T cell receptor beta chains were all read from a single sample in a study of T cell responses to AZD1222 COVID-19 vaccine. Profiling relied on immunoSEQ multiplex PCR, and the TCRdb table lists in-frame clones only, not all of them. The sample consists of over 110,000 clones, around 94% of them appearing once. The material sequenced was peripheral blood, taken 28 days after the second AZD1222 dose. These receptors came from an adult who received the AZD1222 COVID-19 vaccine.

J is TRBJ1-5 and V is TRBV27, with D possibly matching TRBD1 (6 bases). CDR1 and CDR2 from the germline V gene are MNHEY and SMNVEV (reference sequence). Between the trimmed V and J ends, which lost 7 bases and 2 bases, there was a span of 12 bases. The CDR3 extends over 14 amino acids. As DNA, the CDR3 is TGTGCCAGCAATACGGGGGCCCGCAATCAGCCCCAGCATTTT. The encoded protein is CASNTGARNQPQHF.

This clone was observed a single time. The genes are TRBV19 and TRBJ1-1, with D perhaps matching TRBD1 (6 bases). Germline V gives CDR1 LNHDA, CDR2 SQIVND (reference sequence). The CDR3 runs 14 residues. Trimming removed 6 bases from V and 3 bases from J, with 14 bases in between. The CDR3 here is CASRADRTHTEAFF. The CDR3 coding sequence is TGTGCCAGTAGGGCTGACAGGACACACACTGAAGCTTTCTTT.

The sample holds one count of this clone. The rearrangement links TRBV19 to TRBJ1-2, with TRBD1 as a possible D gene (5 bases). CDR3 size: 15 residues. CDR1 and CDR2 (germline): LNHDA, SQIVND (reference sequence). Trimming took 7 bases from V and 0 from J, leaving 15 bases between them. In DNA form, the CDR3 reads TGTGCCAGTACTAGGGGAGGAGCTACTAACTATGGCTACACCTTC. Translating it yields CASTRGGATNYGYTF.

The chain recombines TRBV4-3 with TRBJ1-3, with unresolved D. Trimming shortened V by 1 base and J by 8 bases, and 18 bases separated the two germline ends. CDR1 and CDR2 from the germline V gene are LGHNA and YSLEER. The CDR3 is made up of 16 amino acids. Written as DNA, the CDR3 is TGCGCCAGCAGCCAAGTGGGGAACACCCGGGTGGACACCATATATTTT. Translation gives CASSQVGNTRVDTIYF.

The J gene is TRBJ2-1, the V gene TRBV11-3, with D perhaps assigned TRBD1 or TRBD2 (6 bases each). This CDR3 region has 14 residues. V lost 1 base and J lost 7, with 11 bases in between. CDR1 and CDR2 from the germline V gene are SGHNT and YENEEA. In nucleotides, the CDR3 is TGTGCCAGCAGCTTAGCGGGGGCCGGTAATGAGCAGTTCTTC. Protein: CASSLAGAGNEQFF.

V usage is TRBV3-1 (or the pseudogene TRBV3-2) and J usage is TRBJ1-1; no clear D. Deletions cut 0 bases from V and 4 bases from J, with 9 bases between. The CDR3 extends over 14 amino acids. The germline V gene has CDR1 LGHDT and CDR2 YNNKEL (reference sequence). The CDR3 DNA is TGTGCCAGCAGCCAAGATTTTGGGAGCACTGAAGCTTTCTTT. Its protein product is CASSQDFGSTEAFF.

V and J are TRBV18 and TRBJ1-5; 7 bases match TRBD1. J gave up 3 bases and V 1 base, and 6 bases lay outside the gene matches. The germline V gene has CDR1 KGHSH and CDR2 LQKENI. This CDR3 is 16 amino acids long. CDR3 loop: CASSPLDRAYNQPQHF. CDR3 in DNA: TGTGCCAGCTCACCACTCGACAGGGCGTACAATCAGCCCCAGCATTTT.

V gene TRBV9 combines with J gene TRBJ2-6; TRBD2 aligns across 7 bases. Germline V gives CDR1 SGDLS, CDR2 YYNGEE. The CDR3 has 15 amino acids. The V segment lost 4 bases and the J segment 2 bases; nucleotides outside the gene matches: 3. The chain's CDR3 is CASSFTSAGANVLTF. In DNA form, the CDR3 reads TGTGCCAGCAGCTTCACTAGCGCTGGGGCCAACGTCCTGACTTTC.

The chain couples TRBV5-6 to TRBJ1-6, with D uncertain. In germline, CDR1 is SGHDT, CDR2 YYEEEE. The CDR3 is 13 amino acids. The V end lost 7 bases, the J end lost 5 bases, and 10 bases lay between the germline ends. DNA for the CDR3: TGTGCCAGCGGCCACAGCAATAATTCACCCCTCCACTTT. Its translation: CASGHSNNSPLHF.

V is TRBV7-2 and J is TRBJ2-5; 7 bases are shared with TRBD2. CDR1 SGHTA and CDR2 FQGNSA come from the germline V gene. The CDR3 covers 16 residues. V gave up 0 bases and J gave up 1 base; unmatched junction bases: 5. CDR3 amino acids: CASSLAGSGLQETQYF. DNA for the CDR3: TGTGCCAGCAGCTTAGCGGGTAGCGGGCTCCAAGAGACCCAGTACTTC.